Following are 14 T cell receptor beta chains from one sample sequenced in a study of CD8 T cells in Susac syndrome. The authors reverse transcribed 0.5 to 1 ug RNA with random hexamers. TCRdb called the immunoSEQ multiplex PCR reads again in MiXCR, with one record for every CDR3 protein. The sample shows about 180,000 distinct CDR3 sequences, about 93% of them seen only once. Sequencing used CD4+ T cells from PBMCs. The receptors originated from a human donor with Susac syndrome.

The J gene is TRBJ2-7, the V gene TRBV27, with 9 bases identical to TRBD1. With 8 bases clipped from V and 0 bases from J, the junction kept 2 bases outside the gene matches. The V gene's germline CDR1 is MNHEY and CDR2 SMNVEV (reference sequence). This CDR3 spans 13 amino acids. The CDR3: CASGQGRSYEQYF. CDR3 nucleotides: TGTGCCAGCGGACAGGGGCGCTCCTACGAGCAGTACTTC.

This clonotype was recorded only once. The V and J genes are TRBV4-2 and TRBJ1-2; no clear D gene. The CDR3 has 14 residues. CDR1 is LGHNA and CDR2 is YNFKEQ in the germline V gene. Trimming removed 0 bases from V and 4 bases from J, with 9 bases in between. The CDR3 nucleotides read TGTGCCAGCAGCCAAGATCCCACGACCTATGGCTACACCTTC. Translation gives CASSQDPTTYGYTF.

The chain joins TRBV12-3 or TRBV12-4 to TRBJ2-3, with unresolved D. The CDR3 covers 15 residues. V dropped 1 base and J dropped 2 bases, with 10 bases sitting between them. The CDR3 loop reads CASSLDGWFTDTQYF. The DNA of the CDR3 is TGTGCCAGCAGTTTAGATGGGTGGTTCACAGATACGCAGTATTTT.

This chain connects TRBV20-1 to TRBJ2-7, with 12 bases lining up with TRBD2. V lost 4 bases to trimming and J lost 2 bases; unmatched junction nucleotides: 6. From germline, CDR1 is DFQATT and CDR2 SNEGSKA (reference sequence). The CDR3 sequence is 15 residues long. CDR3: CSATSSGRATYEQYF. CDR3 nucleotide sequence: TGCAGTGCTACCTCTAGCGGGAGGGCCACCTACGAGCAGTACTTC.

The chain carries TRBV7-9 and TRBJ2-1; TRBD2 matches 9 bases. In germline, CDR1 is SEHNR, CDR2 FQNEAQ (reference sequence). V was clipped by 5 bases and J by 7 bases; unmatched bases: 9. This CDR3 is 15 amino acids long. Here the CDR3 DNA reads TGTGCCAGCAGCCCGCCGGCGGGAGGGATGAATGAGCAGTTCTTC. Protein: CASSPPAGGMNEQFF.

The chain is built from TRBV6-5 and TRBJ2-2, with D perhaps matching TRBD2 (5 bases). The CDR3 covers 17 residues. Germline-derived CDR1 and CDR2 are MNHEY and SVGAGI. V lost 0 bases and J 6 bases, leaving 17 bases between the germline ends. CDR3 region: CASSYSMGASTAGELFF. The CDR3 DNA reads as TGTGCCAGCAGTTACTCGATGGGAGCGTCGACGGCCGGGGAGCTGTTTTTT.

The V gene is TRBV29-1, the J gene TRBJ1-1; TRBD1 matches at 8 bases. V lost 5 bases to trimming and J lost 9 bases; unmatched junction nucleotides: 11. CDR3 size: 13 residues. Germline loops: CDR1 SQVTM, CDR2 ANQGSEA. The CDR3 loop is CSVLLSDRGQAFF. In nucleotides, the CDR3 is TGCAGCGTTCTACTTAGCGACAGGGGACAAGCTTTCTTT. The variable domain in full, completed from reference TRBV29-1 and TRBJ1-1, reads SAVISQKPSRDICQRGTSLTIQCQVDSQVTMMFWYRQQPGQSLTLIATANQGSEATYESGFVIDKFPISRPNLTFSTLTVSNMSPEDSSIYLCSVLLSDRGQAFFGQGTRLTVV.

The chain employs TRBV27 and TRBJ2-7; 7 positions agree with TRBD2. Germline V gene lookup returns CDR1 MNHEY and CDR2 SMNVEV (reference sequence). This CDR3 has 14 amino acids. The ends lost 6 bases at V and 3 bases at J; junction bases unmatched: 8. The DNA of the CDR3 is TGTGCCAGCAGAGCGGGACCCGGGGGCTACGAGCAGTACTTC. It translates to CASRAGPGGYEQYF.

The J gene is TRBJ1-1, the V gene TRBV5-1; D might be TRBD1 (6 bases). The CDR3 length is 15 residues. V was pared by 4 bases and J by 1 base, with 14 bases between. The germline gives CDR1 SGHRS, CDR2 YFSETQ. The CDR3 protein is CASSPEGGRNTEAFF. CDR3 nucleotides: TGCGCCAGCAGCCCCGAGGGGGGGAGGAACACTGAAGCTTTCTTT. The full variable domain, its missing parts supplied by reference TRBV5-1 and TRBJ1-1, is KAGVTQTPRYLIKTRGQQVTLSCSPISGHRSVSWYQQTPGQGLQFLFEYFSETQRNKGNFPGRFSGRQFSNSRSEMNVSTLELGDSALYLCASSPEGGRNTEAFFGQGTRLTVV.

The gene calls are TRBV28 and TRBJ1-2; 11 positions agree with TRBD1. The V and J ends lost 6 bases and 8 bases, in that order; junction bases with no gene match: 14. The CDR3 covers 16 residues. Germline CDR1 is MDHEN and CDR2 is SYDVKM. The CDR3 region has the DNA TGTGCCAGCAGGCGATCCGGGACAGGGGGGGGCGCAGGCTACACCTTC. Amino acids: CASRRSGTGGGAGYTF.

The CDR3 sequence is CASRDWKNTEAFF. The CDR3 nucleotides read TGTGCCAGCCGGGACTGGAAGAACACTGAAGCTTTCTTT. The chain has TRBV2 and TRBJ1-1, with TRBD1 as a possible D gene (5 bases). The germline V and J ends were trimmed by 8 bases and 1 base, with 11 bases remaining between them. The CDR3 runs to 13 residues. Germline V gene sequence: CDR1 SNHLY, CDR2 FYNNEI.

This rearrangement joins TRBV20-1 to TRBJ2-4, with D perhaps matching TRBD1 (5 bases). Germline assignment: CDR1 DFQATT and CDR2 SNEGSKA (reference sequence). V was clipped by 6 bases and J by 10 bases, with 25 bases between them. This CDR3 has 15 residues. The CDR3 nucleotides are TGCAGTGCCCGAAACAGGCTCGGTCCGGCTTCTATTCAGTACTTC. Protein sequence: CSARNRLGPASIQYF.

The DNA of the CDR3 is TGTGCCAGCAGTGAGGGACAGCCGAACACCGGGGAGCTGTTTTTT. Translation: CASSEGQPNTGELFF. The genes are TRBV2 and TRBJ2-2, with TRBD1 matching over 7 bases. CDR1 and CDR2 from the germline V gene are SNHLY and FYNNEI. The CDR3 has 15 residues. J was trimmed by 0 bases and V by 3 bases; bases with no gene match: 1.

The chain employs TRBV7-9 and TRBJ2-1, with 10 bases identical to TRBD1. Trimming took 3 bases from V and 3 from J; bases not matched to a gene: 8. The CDR3 runs 17 residues. CDR1 is SEHNR and CDR2 is FQNEAQ in the germline V gene (reference sequence). Written as DNA, the CDR3 is TGTGCCAGCAGCTTGGCCCGGGACAGGGGTATCTACAATGAGCAGTTCTTC. It encodes CASSLARDRGIYNEQFF.